These 23 T cell receptor beta chains originate from one sample sequenced in a study of T cell repertoires in cytomegalovirus infection. MiXCR, run by TCRdb on the reads, gives a single entry per CDR3 protein. The sample has fewer than 950,000 distinct CDR3 sequences; less than 35% are singletons. No cognate antigen is known for these TCRs. Sequenced material: cultured CD8+ T cells from PBMCs, taken from culture after CMV antigen stimulation. All receptors come from a human donor in good health (CMV status not recorded). Some clones in this sample may be carry-over from other donors' samples.

The chain has TRBV28 and TRBJ2-7, with D perhaps matching TRBD1 or TRBD2 (6 bases each). The CDR3 spans 14 residues. Trimming took 8 bases from V and 4 from J, leaving 18 bases between them. In germline, CDR1 is MDHEN, CDR2 SYDVKM. CDR3 in DNA: TGTGCCAGCTCCCCTGGTGGGGGGCGGTACGAGCAGTACGTC. It specifies CASSPGGGRYEQYV.

V usage is TRBV2 and J usage is TRBJ2-3, with no clear D. V was clipped by 5 bases and J by 5 bases, with 20 bases between them. From germline, CDR1 is SNHLY and CDR2 FYNNEI. This CDR3 is built from 16 residues. The CDR3 nucleotides read TGTGCCAGCAGTAGATACGCCGAGACCCCCGGAGATACGCAGTATTTT. This gives the protein CASSRYAETPGDTQYF.

The chain recombines TRBV15 with TRBJ2-1, with 10 nucleotides matching TRBD2. After removal of 5 bases from V and 2 bases from J, the junction contained 3 bases not matched to a gene. There are 15 residues in the CDR3. The germline CDR1 and CDR2 sequences are LNHNV and YYDKDF (reference sequence). The CDR3 bases are TGTGCCACCAGCTTCCTAGCGGGGGCCTACAATGAGCAGTTCTTC. Amino acids: CATSFLAGAYNEQFF.

The chain couples TRBV19 to TRBJ2-6; D remains unclear. There are 13 residues in the CDR3. Germline assignment: CDR1 LNHDA and CDR2 SQIVND (reference sequence). V was pared by 6 bases and J by 0 bases, with 3 bases between. The CDR3 here is CASRGSGANVLTF. The CDR3 coding sequence is TGTGCCAGTAGGGGCTCTGGGGCCAACGTCCTGACTTTC.

The chain has TRBV6-1 and TRBJ2-1; 9 positions agree with TRBD1. J lost 3 bases, V lost 2 bases, and 17 bases had no gene match. The germline CDR1 and CDR2 sequences are MNHNS and SASEGT. This CDR3 is 20 amino acids long. In DNA form, the CDR3 reads TGTGCCAGCAGTGAAATCGGACAGGGGACCTTCCAGATTCTCTACAATGAGCAGTTCTTC. Its translation is CASSEIGQGTFQILYNEQFF.

This clonotype was recorded a few times. The rearrangement links TRBV5-5 to TRBJ1-5, with D unclear. Germline V gives CDR1 SGHKS, CDR2 YYEKEE (reference sequence). CDR3 length: 15 residues. V lost 4 bases to trimming and J lost 3 bases, with 14 bases between them. As DNA, the CDR3 is TGTGCCAGCAGCCTAACAGTTACCCACAATCAGCCCCAGCATTTT. This encodes CASSLTVTHNQPQHF.

This clonotype came up a few times. The rearrangement links TRBV6-5 to TRBJ2-2; TRBD2 might be the D (7 bases). Germline CDR1 MNHEY, CDR2 SVGAGI. CDR3 length: 16 residues. Trimming pared 2 bases from V and 0 bases from J, leaving 10 bases between. CDR3 protein: CASSYVGGPNTGELFF. CDR3 DNA sequence: TGTGCCAGCAGTTACGTGGGGGGGCCGAACACCGGGGAGCTGTTTTTT.

V gene TRBV7-9 combines with J gene TRBJ1-4; 8 bases are shared with TRBD1. Germline trimming cut 4 bases from V and 6 bases from J; bases unmatched to any gene: 7. The CDR3 sequence is 15 residues long. Germline V gene data show CDR1 as SEHNR and CDR2 as FQNEAQ (reference sequence). CDR3 region: CASSSLTGVDEKLFF. In nucleotides, the CDR3 is TGTGCCAGCAGCTCATTGACAGGGGTCGATGAAAAACTGTTTTTT. The entire variable domain, with the rest obtained from reference TRBV7-9 and TRBJ1-4, is as follows: DTGVSQNPRHKITKRGQNVTFRCDPISEHNRLYWYRQTLGQGPEFLTYFQNEAQLEKSRLLSDRFSAERPKGSFSTLEIQRTEQGDSAMYLCASSSLTGVDEKLFFGSGTQLSVL.

The CDR3 bases are TGTGCCATCGGGACGTCTAGATTTTACGAGCAGTACGTC. Amino acid sequence: CAIGTSRFYEQYV. The genes are TRBV28 and TRBJ2-7; D assignment may be TRBD1 or TRBD2 (5 bases each). Germline lookup yields CDR1 MDHEN and CDR2 SYDVKM. V dropped 10 bases and J dropped 4 bases, with 17 bases sitting between them. The CDR3 is 13 amino acids.

This clonotype was counted at least ten times. This rearrangement joins TRBV7-9 to TRBJ2-1, with D perhaps matching TRBD1 (5 bases). Looked up from germline, CDR1 is SEHNR and CDR2 is FQNEAQ (reference sequence). The V end lost 5 bases, the J end lost 2 bases, and 16 bases lay between the germline ends. The CDR3 length is 16 residues. The CDR3 DNA follows: TGTGCCAGCAGCCCCTTAGGGGAAACTACCTACAATGAGCAGTTCTTC. Translating gives CASSPLGETTYNEQFF.

Turning to this clonotype: The junction shows a germline mismatch at one end, possibly a read error. V is TRBV18 and J is TRBJ1-2; maybe TRBD1 (6 bases). The CDR3 extends over 14 amino acids. Looked up from germline, CDR1 is KGHSH and CDR2 is LQKENI. The CDR3: CASPPPPGANGYTF. Written as DNA, the CDR3 is TGTGCCAGCCCACCACCGCCGGGGGCCAATGGCTACACCTTC.

In this sample, this clonotype turned up many times. V usage is TRBV7-3 and J usage is TRBJ2-3; D may be TRBD1 or TRBD2 (5 bases each). The CDR3 spans 17 residues. With 1 base removed from V and 2 bases from J, the gap between germline ends came to 16 bases. Germline CDR1 is SGHTA and CDR2 is FQGTGA. CDR3 DNA: TGTGCCAGCAGCTTAAAATCCAGCGGCGGACACACAGATACGCAGTATTTT. It specifies CASSLKSSGGHTDTQYF.

The V call is TRBV15, the J call TRBJ1-6; D not resolved. Germline V gene sequence: CDR1 LNHNV, CDR2 YYDKDF (reference sequence). CDR3 length equals 16 residues. V was cut by 1 base and J by 6 bases, with 13 bases left in between. CDR3 in DNA: TGTGCCACCAGCAGAGGGGTGGGGTGGACTAATTCACCCCTCCACTTT. This encodes CATSRGVGWTNSPLHF.

The V and J genes are TRBV2 and TRBJ2-2; D may be TRBD1 (5 bases). The CDR3 is made up of 13 amino acids. CDR1 is SNHLY, CDR2 FYNNEI, per germline. Deletions cut 9 bases from V and 1 base from J, with 9 bases between. Here the CDR3 reads CASGAKNTGELFF. The CDR3 DNA reads as TGTGCCAGTGGGGCGAAGAACACCGGGGAGCTGTTTTTT.

This clonotype has just a few counts. The chain uses TRBV6-8 and TRBJ1-1, with 7 positions matching TRBD1. The CDR3 covers 13 residues. Germline V gene sequence: CDR1 MNHGY, CDR2 SAAAGT. V lost 5 bases and J lost 10; bases outside the gene matches: 10. The CDR3 protein is CASSTGVDLGAFF. Written as DNA, the CDR3 is TGTGCCAGCAGTACAGGGGTCGATTTAGGAGCTTTCTTT.

The chain joins TRBV15 to TRBJ1-5; no reliable D call. The CDR3 sequence is 13 residues long. Germline V gives CDR1 LNHNV, CDR2 YYDKDF (reference sequence). Deletions cut 1 base from V and 6 bases from J, with 7 bases between. CDR3 DNA: TGTGCCACCAGCAGAGGAGCGGGTCAGCCCCAGCATTTT. Translation: CATSRGAGQPQHF. Filled out from reference TRBV15 and TRBJ1-5, the complete variable domain reads DAMVIQNPRYQVTQFGKPVTLSCSQTLNHNVMYWYQQKSSQAPKLLFHYYDKDFNNEADTPDNFQSRRPNTSFCFLDIRSPGLGDTAMYLCATSRGAGQPQHFGDGTRLSIL.

In regard to this clonotype: The junction does not match germline at one end; this may be a read error. This CDR3 reads CASSLARDREAYEHYF. DNA for the CDR3: TGTGCCAGCAGTTTGGCCCGGGACAGGGAGGCCTACGAGCACTACTTC. This rearrangement joins TRBV28 to TRBJ2-7; 9 bases align to TRBD1. The germline CDR1 and CDR2 sequences are MDHEN and SYDVKM. The CDR3 is 16 residues long. Supplemented by reference TRBV28 and TRBJ2-7, the full variable domain reads DVKVTQSSRYLVKRTGEKVFLECVQDMDHENMFWYRQDPGLGLRLIYFSYDVKMKEKGDIPEGYSVSREKKERFSLILESASTNQTSMYLCASSLARDREAYEHYFGPGTRLTVT.

The table lists this clonotype with a few counts. The chain carries TRBV7-3 and TRBJ2-1; D call uncertain. The germline gives CDR1 SGHTA, CDR2 FQGTGA. This CDR3 contains 16 residues. Trimming took 2 bases from V and 2 from J, leaving 13 bases between them. CDR3: CASSLGTFPTYNEQFF. Written as DNA, the CDR3 is TGTGCCAGCAGCTTAGGCACCTTCCCAACCTACAATGAGCAGTTCTTC.

This chain joins TRBV7-6 and TRBJ2-3; D remains ambiguous. The CDR3 is 15 amino acids. Looked up from germline, CDR1 is SGHVS and CDR2 is FNYEAQ. Trimming took 4 bases from V and 2 from J, leaving 13 bases between them. For the CDR3, the DNA is TGTGCCAGCAGCTCTCTTGCGGTACCCACAGATACGCAGTATTTT. Translation gives CASSSLAVPTDTQYF.

A few counts support this clonotype. The chain carries TRBV7-2 and TRBJ2-5; a possible D gene is TRBD1 (6 bases). Germline-derived CDR1 and CDR2 are SGHTA and FQGNSA. V was clipped by 0 bases and J by 2 bases, with 19 bases between them. The CDR3 has 18 residues. CDR3 loop: CASSLALTGLGVQETQYF. CDR3 bases: TGTGCCAGCAGCTTAGCGCTTACAGGGTTGGGGGTACAAGAGACCCAGTACTTC.

On this clonotype itself: With a much larger clone just one base away, this may be a read error. V is TRBV7-8 and J is TRBJ2-5, with 8 bases identical to TRBD2. CDR3 size: 17 residues. J gave up 4 bases and V 0 bases, and 10 bases lay outside the gene matches. Germline lookup yields CDR1 SGHVS and CDR2 FQNEAQ. The CDR3 DNA reads as TGTGCCAGCAGCTTAGCGCATAACGGGGGGGCCGCAGAGACCCAGTACTTC. Protein: CASSLAHNGGAAETQYF.

Only a few counts were recorded for this clonotype. V and J are TRBV12-3 or TRBV12-4 and TRBJ1-5; TRBD1 matches 8 bases. This CDR3 contains 16 residues. The V gene end was trimmed by 3 bases and the J gene end by 0 bases; junction bases not matched to a gene: 4. As DNA, the CDR3 is TGTGCCAGCAGTTTCGCCGGACAGGGTAGCAATCAGCCCCAGCATTTT. Its protein is CASSFAGQGSNQPQHF.

This clonotype was counted between two and nine times. This rearrangement joins TRBV10-3 to TRBJ1-1; 7 nucleotides line up with TRBD1. J gave up 0 bases and V 7 bases, and 14 bases lay outside the gene matches. CDR1 is ENHRY and CDR2 is SYGVKD in the germline V gene. There are 17 residues in the CDR3. CDR3: CAITQGQVGVMNTEAFF. The CDR3 DNA reads as TGTGCCATCACTCAAGGACAGGTAGGGGTTATGAACACTGAAGCTTTCTTT.